This TCR beta chain came from a study of blood T cell repertoires in COVID-19. Study details: Spain, Italy and the United States supplied samples that represented acute and convalescent COVID-19.

This CDR3 is built from 14 residues. In germline, CDR1 is SNHLY, CDR2 FYNNEI. Trimming stripped 2 bases from V and 0 bases from J, with 8 bases between. The repertoire was sequenced with immunoSEQ multiplex PCR; TCRdb's copy has only in-frame clones and lacks some. Among just over 300,000 clones listed, roughly 88% were seen once. The TCR originated in a man aged 25-40 years who had recovered from COVID-19. Input material: PBMCs or T cells enriched from blood (not recorded which). The chain uses TRBV2 and TRBJ2-7, with D uncertain. Here the CDR3 reads CASSERSHSYEQYF. The CDR3, as DNA: TGTGCCAGCAGTGAACGGTCCCACTCCTACGAGCAGTACTTC.